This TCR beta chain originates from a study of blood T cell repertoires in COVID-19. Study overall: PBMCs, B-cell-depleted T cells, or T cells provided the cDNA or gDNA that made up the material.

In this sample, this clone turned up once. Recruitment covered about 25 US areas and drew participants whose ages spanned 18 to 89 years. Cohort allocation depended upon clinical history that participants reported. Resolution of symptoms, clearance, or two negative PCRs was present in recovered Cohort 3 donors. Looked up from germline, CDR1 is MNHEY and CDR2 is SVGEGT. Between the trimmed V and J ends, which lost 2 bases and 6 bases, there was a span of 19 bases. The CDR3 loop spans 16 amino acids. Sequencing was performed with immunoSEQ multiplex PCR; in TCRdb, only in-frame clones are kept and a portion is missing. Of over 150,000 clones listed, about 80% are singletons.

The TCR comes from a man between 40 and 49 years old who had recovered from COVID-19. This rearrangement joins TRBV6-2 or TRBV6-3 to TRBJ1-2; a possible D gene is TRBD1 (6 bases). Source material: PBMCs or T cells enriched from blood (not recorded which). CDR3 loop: CASSYQWDTLRDGYTF. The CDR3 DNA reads TGTGCCAGCAGTTACCAGTGGGACACACTGAGGGATGGCTACACCTTC.